These 23 T cell receptor beta chains were sequenced from one sample in a study of monozygotic twins with inflammatory bowel disease. Each CDR3 protein gets one entry in TCRdb, which reprocessed the 5' RACE reads and gives no DNA. This sample's table reports around 190,000 distinct CDR3 sequences. Sequenced material: blood. The receptors originated from a human donor with ulcerative colitis or Crohn's disease, or a healthy co-twin of an affected twin (not recorded which).

V gene TRBV20-1 combines with J gene TRBJ2-5; the TCRdb D gene call, TRBD1, has no DNA to confirm it. The CDR3 is made up of 13 amino acids. Germline CDR1 reads DFQATT; CDR2 reads SNEGSKA (reference sequence). The CDR3 loop reads CSANTGSQETQYF.

The chain has TRBV12-3 or TRBV12-4 and TRBJ1-2; TCRdb reports TRBD1, a call that lacks DNA to check it against. This CDR3 has 14 residues. The chain's CDR3 is CASSPPWGDYGYTF.

The J gene is TRBJ1-5, the V gene TRBV4-1; without DNA, the TCRdb call of TRBD1 cannot be checked. This CDR3 has 15 amino acids. Germline CDR1 MGHRA, CDR2 YSYEKL. The CDR3 sequence: CASSLRDSIKQPQHF.

The chain is built from TRBV7-8 and TRBJ2-1; TCRdb names TRBD2, which stays unverified in the absence of DNA. The CDR3 has 15 residues. The germline gives CDR1 SGHVS, CDR2 FQNEAQ. CDR3 region: CASSLGLAGGNEQFF.

V gene TRBV6-1 combines with J gene TRBJ1-2; TCRdb proposes TRBD1, but this gene call is untestable without DNA. This CDR3 has 14 amino acids. Germline V lookup: CDR1 MNHNS, CDR2 SASEGT. The CDR3 sequence is CASSGRTGMYGYTF.

The chain couples TRBV7-6 to TRBJ2-5; TCRdb reports TRBD2, a call that lacks DNA to check it against. CDR1 SGHVS and CDR2 FNYEAQ come from the germline V gene. The CDR3 runs 13 residues. The CDR3 protein is CASSPRYGETRYF.

The chain employs TRBV3-1 and TRBJ2-5; the TCRdb call, TRBD1, lacks DNA for checking. Germline V CDR1 and CDR2: LGHDT, YNNKEL (reference sequence). The CDR3 length is 13 residues. CDR3: CASSQSGEETQYF.

The V call is TRBV5-1, the J call TRBJ2-7; the D gene TCRdb calls, TRBD2, cannot be checked with no DNA. In germline, CDR1 is SGHRS, CDR2 YFSETQ. The CDR3 consists of 15 residues. The CDR3 loop is CASSLYGLVDYEQYF. Based on the CDR3 plus reference TRBV5-1 and TRBJ2-7, the full variable domain is KAGVTQTPRYLIKTRGQQVTLSCSPISGHRSVSWYQQTPGQGLQFLFEYFSETQRNKGNFPGRFSGRQFSNSRSEMNVSTLELGDSALYLCASSLYGLVDYEQYFGPGTRLTVT.

The V call is TRBV6-1, the J call TRBJ1-5; the TCRdb D gene call, TRBD1, has no DNA to confirm it. This CDR3 comprises 16 residues. CDR1 MNHNS and CDR2 SASEGT come from the germline V gene. CDR3: CASSDWGGTSNQPQHF.

The J gene is TRBJ2-5, the V gene TRBV2; TCRdb names TRBD1, which stays unverified in the absence of DNA. Germline CDR1 is SNHLY and CDR2 is FYNNEI. The CDR3 is 16 amino acids. The CDR3 is CASSGVASGGEETQYF.

The genes are TRBV2 and TRBJ1-4; TCRdb designates TRBD1, a call that cannot be tested without DNA. In germline, CDR1 is SNHLY, CDR2 FYNNEI. The CDR3 length is 15 residues. Here the CDR3 reads CASRSPRGAREKLFF.

This chain uses TRBV10-2 with TRBJ2-3. CDR1 and CDR2 from the germline V gene are WSHSY and SAAADI. CDR3 length: 12 residues. CDR3 sequence reads: CASGVATDTQYF.

The chain has TRBV4-1 and TRBJ2-3; checking the TCRdb D call of TRBD2 is not possible without DNA. Germline V CDR1 and CDR2: MGHRA, YSYEKL. This CDR3 contains 17 residues. This CDR3 reads CASSQDSLAGTTDTQYF.

The genes are TRBV20-1 and TRBJ2-5. The CDR3 consists of 12 residues. Germline CDR1 DFQATT, CDR2 SNEGSKA (reference sequence). Here the CDR3 reads CSALEIQETQYF.

This rearrangement joins TRBV9 to TRBJ2-1; TCRdb names TRBD1, which stays unverified in the absence of DNA. The length of the CDR3 is 14 residues. Germline V gene sequence: CDR1 SGDLS, CDR2 YYNGEE. This CDR3 is CASSDRDGYNEQFF.

The J gene is TRBJ1-1, the V gene TRBV6-5. Germline V gene data show CDR1 as MNHEY and CDR2 as SVGAGI. CDR3 size: 15 residues. Here the CDR3 reads CASSYSKALRLEAFF.

The chain combines TRBV20-1 with TRBJ2-3; the TCRdb call, TRBD2, lacks DNA for checking. CDR1 and CDR2 from the germline V gene are DFQATT and SNEGSKA (reference sequence). The CDR3 consists of 16 residues. The CDR3 sequence: CSARLGGGGVGDTQYF.

The V and J genes are TRBV10-3 and TRBJ1-3. The CDR3 length is 12 residues. Germline CDR1 ENHRY, CDR2 SYGVKD. The CDR3 loop is CAIKSSGNTIYF.

The gene calls are TRBV20-1 and TRBJ1-6; TCRdb reports TRBD1, a call that lacks DNA to check it against. Germline lookup yields CDR1 DFQATT and CDR2 SNEGSKA (reference sequence). The CDR3 runs to 15 residues. The CDR3 sequence: CSAEPPGQGSSPLHF.

The gene calls are TRBV4-1 and TRBJ1-5; without DNA, the TCRdb call of TRBD1 cannot be checked. The germline V gene has CDR1 MGHRA and CDR2 YSYEKL. There are 16 residues in the CDR3. CDR3 residues: CASSQVVGTSNQPQHF.

V is TRBV20-1 and J is TRBJ2-2; TCRdb reports TRBD2, a call that lacks DNA to check it against. The CDR3 is made up of 15 amino acids. Germline V gives CDR1 DFQATT, CDR2 SNEGSKA (reference sequence). CDR3 protein: CSANLAGGTTGELFF.

This chain connects TRBV20-1 to TRBJ2-5; TCRdb's D call, TRBD1, is unchecked because there is no DNA. Germline CDR1 DFQATT, CDR2 SNEGSKA (reference sequence). The CDR3 length is 13 residues. CDR3: CSAMMGPGETQYF.

V is TRBV20-1 and J is TRBJ2-5. Germline V gene data show CDR1 as DFQATT and CDR2 as SNEGSKA (reference sequence). The length of the CDR3 is 16 residues. Here the CDR3 reads CSAREKKVAAQETQYF.